This T cell receptor beta chain came from a study of early T cells in non-severe SARS-CoV-2 infection. For the study at large: Bulk RNA from unsorted whole blood was sequenced; chains were unpaired. Study observations and caveats: The VDJdb matching leaned toward anti-spike CD8 responses and overlooked private and CD4 specificities.

Unique molecular identifier tags were affixed to discrete cDNA molecules. TCRdb reprocessed the 5' RACE reads via MiXCR and lists one record per CDR3 protein. This table has around 45,000 distinct CDR3 sequences, under 7.5% appearing once. This clonotype was seen at least ten times. The antigen remains unidentified. The V gene's germline CDR1 is DFQATT and CDR2 SNEGSKA (reference sequence). The CDR3 loop spans 15 amino acids. The trim removed 5 bases at V and 8 bases at J, leaving 12 bases unmatched. This sequence originates from an adult who was a healthcare worker with PCR-confirmed SARS-CoV-2 infection or an uninfected control (not recorded which). Sequencing was carried out using whole blood. The rearrangement uses TRBV20-1 and TRBJ2-3, with TRBD2 matching 11 bases. CDR3 bases: TGCAGTGCTCCGCAGACTAGCGGGGACCAAGTTACGCAGTATTTT. It specifies CSAPQTSGDQVTQYF.